Below are 18 T cell receptor beta chains sequenced from a single sample in a study of a mutant IDH1 vaccine in newly diagnosed glioma. The method was immunoSEQ multiplex PCR; TCRdb's version includes in-frame clones alone and lacks a portion of them. Seen here are some 51,000 clones, more than 70% observed once, and the top ten hold around 5.3%. No cognate antigen is known for these TCRs. Time point noted: week 5, during vaccination. Vaccinated patients received 300 ug of mutant IDH1 20-mer peptide per dose, with topical imiquimod. Sequenced material: PBMCs, taken from a glioma patient whose treatment included an IDH1 peptide vaccine. These receptors originate from a man over 45 with glioma.

The rearrangement links TRBV15 to TRBJ1-2, with D hard to call. CDR1 is LNHNV, CDR2 YYDKDF, per germline (reference sequence). Trimming removed 0 bases from V and 4 bases from J, with 12 bases in between. This CDR3 has 15 amino acids. CDR3 loop: CATSRDPGYGYGYTF. DNA for the CDR3: TGTGCCACCAGCAGAGATCCAGGTTACGGCTATGGCTACACCTTC. Supplemented by reference TRBV15 and TRBJ1-2, the full variable domain reads DAMVIQNPRYQVTQFGKPVTLSCSQTLNHNVMYWYQQKSSQAPKLLFHYYDKDFNNEADTPDNFQSRRPNTSFCFLDIRSPGLGDTAMYLCATSRDPGYGYGYTFGSGTRLTVV.

The chain has TRBV6-1 and TRBJ1-2, with 9 bases matching TRBD1. Trimming cost V 6 bases and J 6 bases; bases outside gene matches: 11. Germline V gives CDR1 MNHNS, CDR2 SASEGT. The CDR3 consists of 15 residues. CDR3 sequence reads: CASRDTGTGINGYTF. The CDR3 DNA reads TGTGCCAGCAGAGATACCGGGACAGGGATAAATGGCTACACCTTC.

The rearrangement links TRBV6-5 to TRBJ2-5; 7 bases align to TRBD1. Germline lookup yields CDR1 MNHEY and CDR2 SVGAGI. The trim removed 6 bases at V and 4 bases at J, leaving 11 bases unmatched. This CDR3 is built from 15 residues. The CDR3 reads CASSPSGTAPETQYF. The CDR3 region has the DNA TGTGCCAGCAGCCCATCCGGGACAGCCCCAGAGACCCAGTACTTC.

The sample holds a few counts of this clone. This chain links TRBV6-6 with TRBJ1-1; D is perhaps TRBD1 (5 bases). The V end was cut by 6 bases, the J end by 3 bases, with 17 bases between. Germline V gene sequence: CDR1 MNHNY, CDR2 SVGAGI (reference sequence). This CDR3 comprises 15 residues. This CDR3 reads CASRGPGGGDTEAFF. The CDR3 DNA reads as TGTGCCAGCAGAGGACCCGGGGGGGGTGACACTGAAGCTTTCTTT.

DNA of the CDR3: TGTGCCAGCAGTGATGGTCGTATCTCTGGAAACACCATATATTTT. This sequence encodes CASSDGRISGNTIYF. The chain carries TRBV6-1 and TRBJ1-3; D not resolved. The V end was cut by 3 bases, the J end by 0 bases, with 9 bases between. The CDR3 is 15 residues long. Germline CDR1 is MNHNS and CDR2 is SASEGT.

The chain couples TRBV5-4 to TRBJ1-2, with D maybe TRBD1 (6 bases). Germline values: CDR1 SGHNT, CDR2 YYREEE (reference sequence). Deletions cut 5 bases from V and 8 bases from J, with 16 bases between. The CDR3 loop spans 13 amino acids. Written as DNA, the CDR3 is TGTGCCAGCAGATTTAGAGAGGGGGGAGGCTACACCTTC. Translation gives CASRFREGGGYTF.

This clone was seen more than once but under ten times. This sequence joins TRBV2 and TRBJ1-5; TRBD1 might be the D (6 bases). V lost 7 bases and J 7 bases, leaving 14 bases between the germline ends. The CDR3 is made up of 13 amino acids. Per the germline V gene, CDR1 is SNHLY and CDR2 is FYNNEI. For the CDR3, the DNA is TGTGCCAGCACAAGTCGCAGGGGCCAGCCCCAGCATTTT. Encoded protein: CASTSRRGQPQHF.

The chain uses TRBV9 and TRBJ2-5; D might be TRBD1 or TRBD2, each matching 6 bases. CDR1 SGDLS and CDR2 YYNGEE come from the germline V gene. The V end lost 1 base, the J end lost 5 bases, and 15 bases lay between the germline ends. CDR3 size: 15 residues. CDR3 region: CASSVYGGGEETQYF. In DNA form, the CDR3 reads TGTGCCAGCAGCGTATATGGGGGCGGGGAGGAGACCCAGTACTTC.

This clone was counted a single time. The chain employs TRBV19 and TRBJ1-1; maybe TRBD1 (6 bases). Trimming shortened V by 5 bases and J by 1 base, and 14 bases separated the two germline ends. Per the germline V gene, CDR1 is LNHDA and CDR2 is SQIVND (reference sequence). This CDR3 is 15 amino acids long. This CDR3 is CASSLGWTANTEAFF. CDR3 sequence (DNA): TGTGCCAGTAGTCTTGGATGGACAGCGAACACTGAAGCTTTCTTT.

The chain carries TRBV7-8 and TRBJ1-5; no definite D call. V was clipped by 5 bases and J by 2 bases, with 10 bases between them. The CDR3 consists of 14 residues. Germline V gene lookup returns CDR1 SGHVS and CDR2 FQNEAQ. The DNA of the CDR3 is TGTGCCAGCAGCAGAAGGGAGGGCAATCAGCCCCAGCATTTT. Amino acids: CASSRREGNQPQHF.

The chain combines TRBV14 with TRBJ1-1; D gene ambiguous. Germline CDR1 SGHDN, CDR2 FVKESK. The CDR3 has 15 amino acids. The V end lost 0 bases, the J end lost 4 bases, and 12 bases lay between the germline ends. CDR3 in DNA: TGTGCCAGCAGCCAAGATGAGGTGCGGGGCACTGAAGCTTTCTTT. This gives the protein CASSQDEVRGTEAFF. The full variable domain, in which reference TRBV14 and TRBJ1-1 provide the parts outside the CDR3, is EAGVTQFPSHSVIEKGQTVTLRCDPISGHDNLYWYRRVMGKEIKFLLHFVKESKQDESGMPNNRFLAERTGGTYSTLKVQPAELEDSGVYFCASSQDEVRGTEAFFGQGTRLTVV.

The chain is built from TRBV20-1 and TRBJ1-2; 9 nucleotides line up with TRBD1. The V gene's germline CDR1 is DFQATT and CDR2 SNEGSKA (reference sequence). V dropped 5 bases and J dropped 9; count of bases not matched to a gene: 4. The CDR3 totals 11 residues. As DNA, the CDR3 is TGCAGTGCTCGCGGACAGGGGAGCTACACCTTC. Protein: CSARGQGSYTF.

V and J are TRBV5-6 and TRBJ2-6; D may match TRBD1 or TRBD2 (6 bases each). This CDR3 comprises 18 residues. CDR1 and CDR2 from the germline V gene are SGHDT and YYEEEE. Trimming pared 4 bases from V and 2 bases from J, leaving 19 bases between. CDR3 DNA: TGTGCCAGCAGCCGGGGGCAGGGGCTCCTAGCTGGGGCCAACGTCCTGACTTTC. Its protein is CASSRGQGLLAGANVLTF.

The table lists this clone with a count of one. The rearrangement links TRBV4-3 to TRBJ2-2, with D tentatively TRBD1 or TRBD2 (7 bases each). Per the germline V gene, CDR1 is LGHNA and CDR2 is YSLEER. The CDR3 totals 16 residues. V shed 4 bases and J shed 5 bases, with 17 bases lying between them. CDR3 DNA: TGCGCCAGCAGCCCTGGGGAGGGGGCTGGGACCGGGGAGCTGTTTTTT. Translated: CASSPGEGAGTGELFF.

The rearrangement joins TRBV5-6 to TRBJ2-7; 10 nucleotides line up with TRBD1. J lost 4 bases, V lost 4 bases, and 8 bases had no gene match. The CDR3 spans 15 residues. Germline V CDR1 and CDR2: SGHDT, YYEEEE. The CDR3 DNA is TGTGCCAGCAGCCTGGGGGACAGGGGAAATTACGAGCAGTACTTC. Translation: CASSLGDRGNYEQYF.

The chain employs TRBV6-1 and TRBJ1-2; no definite D call. V lost 2 bases, J lost 4 bases, and 8 bases lay in between. Germline lookup yields CDR1 MNHNS and CDR2 SASEGT. The CDR3 consists of 13 residues. The CDR3 sequence: CASSENVGYGYTF. The CDR3 region has the DNA TGTGCCAGCAGTGAAAACGTGGGCTATGGCTACACCTTC.

The CDR3 loop reads CASSKEGSDRAYGYTF. In DNA form, the CDR3 reads TGTGCCAGCAGCAAAGAGGGGTCGGACAGGGCCTATGGCTACACCTTC. The rearrangement uses TRBV21-1 and TRBJ1-2; no check of the table's D call, TRBD1, against the DNA was made. TRBV21-1 is listed as a pseudogene. The CDR3 is 16 amino acids.

The V call is TRBV2, the J call TRBJ2-7, with TRBD2 identical over 12 bases. This CDR3 region has 15 residues. The V and J ends lost 3 bases and 7 bases, in that order; junction bases with no gene match: 7. Germline CDR1 reads SNHLY; CDR2 reads FYNNEI. The CDR3 spells CASSERLAGGREQYF. The CDR3 DNA sequence: TGTGCCAGCAGTGAGCGTCTAGCGGGGGGGCGGGAGCAGTACTTC. Using reference TRBV2 and TRBJ2-7 for the parts outside the CDR3, the full variable domain is EPEVTQTPSHQVTQMGQEVILRCVPISNHLYFYWYRQILGQKVEFLVSFYNNEISEKSEIFDDQFSVERPDGSNFTLKIRSTKLEDSAMYFCASSERLAGGREQYFGPGTRLTVT.